The entry below gives a single T cell receptor beta chain sequence along with its context. This sample was included in a study of T cells in narcolepsy. J lost 4 bases, V lost 6 bases, and 5 bases had no gene match. Looked up from germline, CDR1 is MNHEY and CDR2 is SVGAGI. The CDR3 is 14 residues long. Produced via immunoSEQ multiplex PCR; TCRdb's table is partial and in-frame only. The sample consists of some 34,000 clones, about 80% of them appearing once. Sequenced input: memory (CD45RA-) CD4+ T cells from blood. The chain has TRBV6-5 and TRBJ1-3, with TRBD1 matching over 8 bases. The source of this sequence is a human donor in good health. Written as DNA, the CDR3 is TGTGCCAGCAGATCGACAGGGGTCGGAAACACCATATATTTT. This gives the protein CASRSTGVGNTIYF.